The entry that follows covers one TCR beta chain sequence. Germline V gene sequence: CDR1 MNHNY, CDR2 SVGAGI (reference sequence). This CDR3 has 13 amino acids. V was pared by 4 bases and J by 7 bases, with 11 bases between. This record belongs to a study of blood T cell repertoires in COVID-19. On the study more broadly: Some COVID-19 samples were acute and others convalescent; all came from the United States, Italy and Spain. T cells, B-cell-depleted T cells, or PBMCs supplied cDNA or gDNA.

Original processing notes: Estimation of nucleated cell counts was performed using reference gene primer amplification. Sequencing was performed with immunoSEQ multiplex PCR; in TCRdb, only in-frame clones are kept and a portion is missing. That table furnishes V, J and clone size, whereas the DNA furnished D and trimming. The sample holds about 150,000 clones, around 91% seen once. J is TRBJ1-5 and V is TRBV6-6; D might be TRBD1 (6 bases). Sequencing was done on a sample of peripheral blood. The source of this sequence is a middle-aged woman with acute or convalescent COVID-19. The CDR3 DNA sequence: TGTGCCAGCAGTTTACAGGGTTCGCAGCCCCAGCATTTT. Protein product: CASSLQGSQPQHF.